This TCR beta chain originates from a study of cytomegalovirus exposure and HLA in healthy donors. Unmatched junction bases numbered 2, after V lost 6 bases and J lost 4 bases. This CDR3 is built from 14 residues. Per the germline V gene, CDR1 is SGHVS and CDR2 is FNYEAQ. Study-wide findings and caveats: Several of the most significant clusters appeared linked to common viral pathogens, based on a later analysis.

PCR involved 60 Vbeta and 13 Jbeta primers. Only in-frame clones appear in the TCRdb table, and some are missing; sequencing was by immunoSEQ multiplex PCR. This table has approximately 180,000 clones, approximately 82% appearing once. With regard to this clone: What it binds is not known.

The donors were healthy bone marrow donors. The TCR originated in a woman aged 18-29 years in good health and CMV-seronegative. The rearrangement joins TRBV7-6 to TRBJ2-3, with 12 bases that match TRBD2. Sequencing input: PBMCs. The CDR3, as DNA: TGTGCCAGCAGTCTAGCGGGAGGGGCAGATACGCAGTATTTT. Protein sequence: CASSLAGGADTQYF.